Here is one T cell receptor (beta chain) with its context. The method was immunoSEQ multiplex PCR; TCRdb's version includes in-frame clones alone and lacks a portion of them. The sample yields about 120,000 clones, roughly 88% seen once. The source of the sample is a study of T cell responses to AZD1222 COVID-19 vaccine. Germline-derived CDR1 and CDR2 are MNHEY and SVGEGT. CDR3 length: 14 residues. V was clipped by 0 bases and J by 3 bases, with 8 bases between them. Here the sequenced sample was peripheral blood, taken on day 0 of MenACWY control vaccination. This sequence joins TRBV6-2 or TRBV6-3 and TRBJ1-2; tentative D call: TRBD1 (5 bases). The TCR was taken from an adult in good health. CDR3 sequence (DNA): TGTGCCAGCAGTTACTCGGGGCCGCACTATGGCTACACCTTC. Encoded protein: CASSYSGPHYGYTF.